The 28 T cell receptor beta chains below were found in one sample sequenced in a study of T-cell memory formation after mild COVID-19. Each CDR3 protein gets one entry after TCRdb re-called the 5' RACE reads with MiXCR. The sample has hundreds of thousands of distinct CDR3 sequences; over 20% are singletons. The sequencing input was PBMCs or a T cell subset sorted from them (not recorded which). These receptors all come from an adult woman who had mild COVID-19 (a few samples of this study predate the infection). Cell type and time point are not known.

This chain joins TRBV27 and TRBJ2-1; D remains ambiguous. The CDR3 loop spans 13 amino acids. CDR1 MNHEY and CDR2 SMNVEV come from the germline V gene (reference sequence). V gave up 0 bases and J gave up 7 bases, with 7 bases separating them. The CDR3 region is CASSLSSRNEQFF. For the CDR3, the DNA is TGTGCCAGCAGTTTATCGTCGCGGAATGAGCAGTTCTTC.

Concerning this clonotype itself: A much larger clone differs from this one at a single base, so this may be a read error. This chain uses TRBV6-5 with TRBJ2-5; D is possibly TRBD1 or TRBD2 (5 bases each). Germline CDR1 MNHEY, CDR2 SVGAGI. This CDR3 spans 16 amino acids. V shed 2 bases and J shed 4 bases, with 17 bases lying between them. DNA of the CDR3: TGTGCCAGCAGTTACGGGACCGGCATGGGGAGAGAGACCCAGTACTTC. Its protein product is CASSYGTGMGRETQYF.

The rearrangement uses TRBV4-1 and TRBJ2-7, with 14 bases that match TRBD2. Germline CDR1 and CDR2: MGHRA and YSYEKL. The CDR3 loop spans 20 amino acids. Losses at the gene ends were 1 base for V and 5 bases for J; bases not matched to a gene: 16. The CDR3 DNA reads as TGCGCCAGCAGCCAAGGGTTTTCTGGGACTAGCGGGAGAGGAGTAGACGAGCAGTACTTC. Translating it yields CASSQGFSGTSGRGVDEQYF.

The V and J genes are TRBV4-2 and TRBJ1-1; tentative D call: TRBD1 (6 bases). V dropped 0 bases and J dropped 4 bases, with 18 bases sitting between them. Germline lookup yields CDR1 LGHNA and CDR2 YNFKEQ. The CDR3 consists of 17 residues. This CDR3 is CASSQDFRGPDGTEAFF. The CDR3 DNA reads TGTGCCAGCAGCCAAGATTTTCGGGGGCCGGATGGCACTGAAGCTTTCTTT.

The CDR3 reads CASSLGEMNTEAFF. CDR3 bases: TGTGCCAGCAGTTTAGGGGAAATGAACACTGAAGCTTTCTTT. This sequence joins TRBV12-3 or TRBV12-4 and TRBJ1-1; no firm D call. The CDR3 sequence is 14 residues long. V was trimmed by 1 base and J by 0 bases, leaving 6 bases between them.

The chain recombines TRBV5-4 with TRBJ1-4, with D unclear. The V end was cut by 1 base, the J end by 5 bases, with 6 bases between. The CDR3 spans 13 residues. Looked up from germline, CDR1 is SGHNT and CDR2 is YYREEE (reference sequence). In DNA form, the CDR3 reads TGTGCCAGCAGCTTGAACAAGAATGAAAAACTGTTTTTT. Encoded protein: CASSLNKNEKLFF.

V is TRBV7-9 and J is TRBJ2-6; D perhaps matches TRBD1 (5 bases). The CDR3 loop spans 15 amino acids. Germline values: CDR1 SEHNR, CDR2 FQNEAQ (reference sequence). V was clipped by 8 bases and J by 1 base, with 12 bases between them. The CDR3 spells CASPTPGSGANVLTF. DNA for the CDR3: TGTGCCAGCCCAACGCCAGGGTCTGGGGCCAACGTCCTGACTTTC. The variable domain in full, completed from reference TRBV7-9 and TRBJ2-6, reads DTGVSQNPRHKITKRGQNVTFRCDPISEHNRLYWYRQTLGQGPEFLTYFQNEAQLEKSRLLSDRFSAERPKGSFSTLEIQRTEQGDSAMYLCASPTPGSGANVLTFGAGSRLTVL.

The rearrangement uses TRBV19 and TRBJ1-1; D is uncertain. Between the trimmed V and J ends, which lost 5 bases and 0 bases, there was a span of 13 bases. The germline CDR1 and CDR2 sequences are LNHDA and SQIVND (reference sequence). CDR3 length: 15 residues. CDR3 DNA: TGTGCCAGTAGTGCCTGGACCACTATGAACACTGAAGCTTTCTTT. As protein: CASSAWTTMNTEAFF.

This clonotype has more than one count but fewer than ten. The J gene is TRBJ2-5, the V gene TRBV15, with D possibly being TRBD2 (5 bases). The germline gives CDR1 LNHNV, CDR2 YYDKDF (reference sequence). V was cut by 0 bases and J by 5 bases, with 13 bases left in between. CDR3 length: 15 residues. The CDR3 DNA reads TGTGCCACCAGCAGAGATCAGTCGGGGAGTGAGACCCAGTACTTC. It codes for CATSRDQSGSETQYF.

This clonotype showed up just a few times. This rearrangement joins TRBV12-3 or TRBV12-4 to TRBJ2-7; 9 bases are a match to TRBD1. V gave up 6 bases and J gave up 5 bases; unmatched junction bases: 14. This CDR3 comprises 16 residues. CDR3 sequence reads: CASSPPGTGTWHEQYF. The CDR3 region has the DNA TGTGCCAGCAGCCCCCCCGGGACAGGGACTTGGCACGAGCAGTACTTC.

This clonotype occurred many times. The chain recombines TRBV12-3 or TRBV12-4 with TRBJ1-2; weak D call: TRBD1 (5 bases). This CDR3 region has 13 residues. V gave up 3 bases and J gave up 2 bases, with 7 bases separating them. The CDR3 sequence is CASSFPGNYGYTF. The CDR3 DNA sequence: TGTGCCAGCAGTTTCCCAGGGAACTATGGCTACACCTTC.

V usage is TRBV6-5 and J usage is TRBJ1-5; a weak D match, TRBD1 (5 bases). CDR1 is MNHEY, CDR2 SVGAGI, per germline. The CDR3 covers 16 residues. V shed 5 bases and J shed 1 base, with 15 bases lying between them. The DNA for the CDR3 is TGTGCCAGCAGTCTCCAGGGTCCCAGGAGCAATCAGCCCCAGCATTTT. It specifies CASSLQGPRSNQPQHF.

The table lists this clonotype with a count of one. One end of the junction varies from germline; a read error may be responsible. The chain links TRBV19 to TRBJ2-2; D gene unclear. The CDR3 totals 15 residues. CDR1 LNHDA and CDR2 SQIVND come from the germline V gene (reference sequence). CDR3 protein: CASSIGLSNTWELFF. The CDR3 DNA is TGTGCCAGTAGTATAGGCCTGTCGAACACCTGGGAGCTGTTTTTT.

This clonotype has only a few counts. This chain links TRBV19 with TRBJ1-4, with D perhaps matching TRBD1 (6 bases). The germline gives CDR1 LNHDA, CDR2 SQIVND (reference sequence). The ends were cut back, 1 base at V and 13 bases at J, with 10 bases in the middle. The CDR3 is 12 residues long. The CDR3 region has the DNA TGTGCCAGTAGTATAGGCGGCAGGGGACTGTTTTTT. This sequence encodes CASSIGGRGLFF. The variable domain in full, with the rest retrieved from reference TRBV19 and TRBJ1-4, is DGGITQSPKYLFRKEGQNVTLSCEQNLNHDAMYWYRQDPGQGLRLIYYSQIVNDFQKGDIAEGYSVSREKKESFPLTVTSAQKNPTAFYLCASSIGGRGLFFGSGTQLSVL.

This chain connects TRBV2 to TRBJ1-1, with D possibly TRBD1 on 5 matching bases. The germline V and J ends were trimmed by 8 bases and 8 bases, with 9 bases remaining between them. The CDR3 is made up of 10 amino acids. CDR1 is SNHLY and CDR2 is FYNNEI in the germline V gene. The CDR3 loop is CASAWGEAFF. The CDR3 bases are TGTGCCAGCGCTTGGGGGGAAGCTTTCTTT.

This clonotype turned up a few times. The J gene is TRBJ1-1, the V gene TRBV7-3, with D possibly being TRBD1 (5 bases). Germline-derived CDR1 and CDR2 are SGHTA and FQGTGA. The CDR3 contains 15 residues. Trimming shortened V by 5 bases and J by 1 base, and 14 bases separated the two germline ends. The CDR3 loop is CASSPWGGRNTEAFF. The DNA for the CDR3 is TGTGCCAGCAGCCCCTGGGGGGGGAGGAACACTGAAGCTTTCTTT.

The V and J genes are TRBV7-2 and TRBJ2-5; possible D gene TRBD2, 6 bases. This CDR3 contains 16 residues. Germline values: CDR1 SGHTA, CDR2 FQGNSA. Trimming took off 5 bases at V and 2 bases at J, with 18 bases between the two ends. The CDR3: CASSLSSGGGQETQYF. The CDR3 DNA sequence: TGTGCCAGCAGCCTAAGTAGCGGAGGAGGTCAAGAGACCCAGTACTTC.

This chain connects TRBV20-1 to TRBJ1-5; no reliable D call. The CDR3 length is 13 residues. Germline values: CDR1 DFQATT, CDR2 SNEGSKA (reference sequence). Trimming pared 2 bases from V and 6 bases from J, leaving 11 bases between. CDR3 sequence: CSARPSGGQPQHF. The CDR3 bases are TGCAGTGCTAGACCCTCGGGAGGTCAGCCCCAGCATTTT.

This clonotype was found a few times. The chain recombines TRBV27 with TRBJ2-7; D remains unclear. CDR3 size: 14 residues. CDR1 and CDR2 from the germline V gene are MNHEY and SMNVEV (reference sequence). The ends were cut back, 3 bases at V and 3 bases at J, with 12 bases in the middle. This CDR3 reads CASSFASHVYEQYF. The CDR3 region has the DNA TGTGCCAGCAGTTTCGCCAGCCATGTCTACGAGCAGTACTTC.

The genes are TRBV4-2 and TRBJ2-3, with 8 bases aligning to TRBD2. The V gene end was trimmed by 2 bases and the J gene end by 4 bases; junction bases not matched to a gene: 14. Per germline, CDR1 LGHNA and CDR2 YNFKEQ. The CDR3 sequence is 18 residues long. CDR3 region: CASSQKRKGLGGSDTQYF. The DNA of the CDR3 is TGTGCCAGCAGCCAAAAACGGAAGGGACTAGGAGGGTCAGATACGCAGTATTTT.

The CDR3 loop reads CASSVAGLETQYF. CDR3 bases: TGTGCCAGCAGCGTAGCAGGGCTAGAGACCCAGTACTTC. This sequence joins TRBV9 and TRBJ2-5, with D possibly being TRBD1 (5 bases). The germline V gene has CDR1 SGDLS and CDR2 YYNGEE. The CDR3 loop spans 13 amino acids. V lost 0 bases, J lost 4 bases, and 7 bases lay in between.

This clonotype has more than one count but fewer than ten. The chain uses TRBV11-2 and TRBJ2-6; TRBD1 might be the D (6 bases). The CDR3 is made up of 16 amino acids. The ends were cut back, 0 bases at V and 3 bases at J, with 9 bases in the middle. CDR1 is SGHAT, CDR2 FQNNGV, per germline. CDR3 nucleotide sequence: TGTGCCAGCAGCTTAGATGGGACATTTGGGGCCAACGTCCTGACTTTC. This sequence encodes CASSLDGTFGANVLTF.

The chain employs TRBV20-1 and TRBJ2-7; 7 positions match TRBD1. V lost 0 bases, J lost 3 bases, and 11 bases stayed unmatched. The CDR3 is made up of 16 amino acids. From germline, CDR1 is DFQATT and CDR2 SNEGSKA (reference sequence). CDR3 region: CSARDRKGAIYYEQYF. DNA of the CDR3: TGCAGTGCTAGAGATCGAAAGGGGGCGATCTACTACGAGCAGTACTTC.

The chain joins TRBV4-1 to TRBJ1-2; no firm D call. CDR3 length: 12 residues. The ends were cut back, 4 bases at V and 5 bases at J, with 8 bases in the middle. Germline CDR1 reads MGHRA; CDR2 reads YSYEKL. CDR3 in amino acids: CASSRGEYGYTF. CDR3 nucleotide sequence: TGCGCCAGCAGCCGTGGGGAATATGGCTACACCTTC.

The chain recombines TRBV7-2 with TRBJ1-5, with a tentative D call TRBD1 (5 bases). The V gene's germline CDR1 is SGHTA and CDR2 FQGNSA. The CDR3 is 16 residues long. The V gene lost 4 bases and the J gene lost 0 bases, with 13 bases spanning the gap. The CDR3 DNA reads TGTGCCAGCAGCTCACCGGGGGGATATAGCAATCAGCCCCAGCATTTT. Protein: CASSSPGGYSNQPQHF.

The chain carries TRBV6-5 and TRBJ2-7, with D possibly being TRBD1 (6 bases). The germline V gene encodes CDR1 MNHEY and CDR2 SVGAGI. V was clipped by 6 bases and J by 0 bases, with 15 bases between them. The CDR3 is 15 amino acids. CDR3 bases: TGTGCCAGCAGCAATCAGGGACACCACTCCTACGAGCAGTACTTC. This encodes CASSNQGHHSYEQYF.

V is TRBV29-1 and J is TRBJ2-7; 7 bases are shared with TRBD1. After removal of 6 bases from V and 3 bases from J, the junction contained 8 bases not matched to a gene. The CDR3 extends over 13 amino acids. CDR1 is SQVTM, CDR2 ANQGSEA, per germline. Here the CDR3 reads CSVNPRDSYEQYF. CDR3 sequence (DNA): TGCAGCGTCAACCCCCGGGACAGCTACGAGCAGTACTTC.

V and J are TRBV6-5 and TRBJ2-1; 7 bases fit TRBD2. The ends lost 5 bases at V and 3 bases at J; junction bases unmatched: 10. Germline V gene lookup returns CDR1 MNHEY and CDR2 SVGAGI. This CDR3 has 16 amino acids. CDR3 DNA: TGTGCCAGCAGTAAACTCTCGAGCGGGAACTACAATGAGCAGTTCTTC. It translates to CASSKLSSGNYNEQFF.